This T cell receptor (beta chain) was observed in a study of OX40 agonist ivuxolimab in advanced cancers. Study at large: Clinicians treated patients with ivuxolimab, an agonistic anti-OX40 (CD134) antibody. The dose-escalation cohort was over 65% male, with a mean age of around 60 years, ranging about 23 to 90. Of the participants, 40% to 50% had some prior anti-PD-1, anti-PD-L1 or anti-CTLA-4 therapy, which was allowed. Study results and limitations: There was clonal expansion of CD4+ and CD8+ blood T cells by week 6 at 0.1 to 3.0 mg/kg.

TCRdb's copy holds only in-frame clones and misses some; the assay was immunoSEQ multiplex PCR. This sample has 80,000 or so clones, with about 90% found just once. The CDR3 runs to 15 residues. V lost 0 bases and J 0 bases, leaving 6 bases between the germline ends. To note about this clone: Its target is unknown.

The sequence came from an adult with an advanced solid tumor such as melanoma, head and neck, liver or kidney cancer. The specimen comprised CD4+ or CD8+ T cells sorted from blood, sampled in a trial of the OX40 agonist ivuxolimab. The chain has TRBV23-1 and TRBJ2-4; D is uncertain. TRBV23-1 is flagged as an ORF with uncertain function. CDR3 nucleotides: TGCGCCAGCAGTCAATCGTGGGTAGCCAAAAACATTCAGTACTTC. Residues: CASSQSWVAKNIQYF.